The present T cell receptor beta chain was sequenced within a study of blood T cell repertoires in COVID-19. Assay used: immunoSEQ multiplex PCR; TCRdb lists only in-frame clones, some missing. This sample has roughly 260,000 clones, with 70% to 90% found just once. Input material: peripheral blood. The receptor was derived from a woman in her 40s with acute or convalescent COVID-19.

CDR3 in DNA: TGCAGCGGGACTAGCGGAACAGATACGCAGTATTTT. This encodes CSGTSGTDTQYF. J is TRBJ2-3 and V is TRBV29-1; the match to TRBD2 covers 10 bases. The germline V gene encodes CDR1 SQVTM and CDR2 ANQGSEA. The CDR3 sequence is 12 residues long. The V segment lost 7 bases and the J segment 3 bases; nucleotides outside the gene matches: 1.